A selection of T cell receptor beta chains follows, all from one sample in a study of T cell repertoires in cytomegalovirus infection. TCRdb independently ran MiXCR on the reads; one entry per CDR3 protein. The repertoire holds 300,000 to 450,000 distinct CDR3 sequences, with roughly 20% as singletons. The specimen sequenced was PBMCs. These TCRs come from a human donor in good health (CMV status not recorded). Some clones in this sample may be carry-over from other donors' samples. CDR3s include the opening cysteine and the closing phenylalanine or tryptophan. Fields, in order: J gene, CDR3 length, clone size, V gene, D gene, CDR3 protein, CDR3 DNA. D genes are given only for firm matches. Clone size appears in some rows only: once, few, many, or a class for an expanded clone.

TRBJ2-7,14,few,TRBV10-3,TRBD2,CAISLAGGVYEQYF,TGTGCCATCAGCCTAGCGGGGGGAGTCTACGAGCAGTACTTC
TRBJ1-4,11,few,TRBV30,-,CAWSVREKLFF,TGTGCCTGGAGTGTTAGAGAAAAACTGTTTTTT
TRBJ2-1,12,-,TRBV6-2/TRBV6-3,-,CASSPRGGQQFF,TGTGCCAGCAGCCCAAGGGGGGGTCAGCAGTTCTTC
TRBJ2-2,16,-,TRBV5-4,TRBD2,CASSLWSGRHTGELFF,TGTGCCAGCAGCTTATGGAGCGGGAGGCACACCGGGGAGCTGTTTTTT
TRBJ1-6,16,many,TRBV7-8,TRBD1,CASSLLTGGNNSPLHF,TGTGCCAGCAGCCTCCTGACAGGGGGCAATAATTCACCCCTCCACTTT
TRBJ1-6,15,few,TRBV7-9,-,CASSLAETGNSPLHF,TGTGCCAGCAGCTTAGCCGAGACTGGCAATTCACCCCTCCACTTT
TRBJ1-2,13,few,TRBV28,-,CASMVGKSYGYTF,TGTGCCAGCATGGTCGGGAAGAGCTATGGCTACACCTTC
TRBJ2-7,13,many,TRBV7-8,-,CASSKQEGSEQYF,TGTGCCAGCAGCAAGCAGGAGGGGAGCGAGCAGTACTTC
TRBJ2-1,17,-,TRBV28,TRBD1,CASSLPTGERSYNEQFF,TGTGCCAGCAGTTTACCAACAGGGGAACGCTCCTACAATGAGCAGTTCTTC
TRBJ1-1,11,-,TRBV11-2,-,CASGHSTEAFF,TGTGCCAGCGGGCACAGCACTGAAGCTTTCTTT
TRBJ2-1,17,few,TRBV20-1,-,CSARDSQGSFSYNEQFF,TGCAGTGCTAGAGATTCACAGGGAAGTTTCTCCTACAATGAGCAGTTCTTC
TRBJ2-3,13,many,TRBV7-2,-,CASRSGSTDTQYF,TGTGCCAGCCGCTCTGGATCCACAGATACGCAGTATTTT
TRBJ2-3,15,-,TRBV20-1,TRBD2,CSARGLAGATDTQYF,TGCAGTGCTAGAGGACTAGCGGGGGCCACAGATACGCAGTATTTT
TRBJ2-1,15,many,TRBV14,TRBD1,CASRETGGASREQFF,TGTGCCAGCAGAGAGACAGGGGGCGCCTCCCGCGAGCAGTTCTTC
TRBJ1-5,13,few,TRBV20-1,-,CSARGGSNQPQHF,TGCAGTGCTAGAGGGGGCAGCAATCAGCCCCAGCATTTT